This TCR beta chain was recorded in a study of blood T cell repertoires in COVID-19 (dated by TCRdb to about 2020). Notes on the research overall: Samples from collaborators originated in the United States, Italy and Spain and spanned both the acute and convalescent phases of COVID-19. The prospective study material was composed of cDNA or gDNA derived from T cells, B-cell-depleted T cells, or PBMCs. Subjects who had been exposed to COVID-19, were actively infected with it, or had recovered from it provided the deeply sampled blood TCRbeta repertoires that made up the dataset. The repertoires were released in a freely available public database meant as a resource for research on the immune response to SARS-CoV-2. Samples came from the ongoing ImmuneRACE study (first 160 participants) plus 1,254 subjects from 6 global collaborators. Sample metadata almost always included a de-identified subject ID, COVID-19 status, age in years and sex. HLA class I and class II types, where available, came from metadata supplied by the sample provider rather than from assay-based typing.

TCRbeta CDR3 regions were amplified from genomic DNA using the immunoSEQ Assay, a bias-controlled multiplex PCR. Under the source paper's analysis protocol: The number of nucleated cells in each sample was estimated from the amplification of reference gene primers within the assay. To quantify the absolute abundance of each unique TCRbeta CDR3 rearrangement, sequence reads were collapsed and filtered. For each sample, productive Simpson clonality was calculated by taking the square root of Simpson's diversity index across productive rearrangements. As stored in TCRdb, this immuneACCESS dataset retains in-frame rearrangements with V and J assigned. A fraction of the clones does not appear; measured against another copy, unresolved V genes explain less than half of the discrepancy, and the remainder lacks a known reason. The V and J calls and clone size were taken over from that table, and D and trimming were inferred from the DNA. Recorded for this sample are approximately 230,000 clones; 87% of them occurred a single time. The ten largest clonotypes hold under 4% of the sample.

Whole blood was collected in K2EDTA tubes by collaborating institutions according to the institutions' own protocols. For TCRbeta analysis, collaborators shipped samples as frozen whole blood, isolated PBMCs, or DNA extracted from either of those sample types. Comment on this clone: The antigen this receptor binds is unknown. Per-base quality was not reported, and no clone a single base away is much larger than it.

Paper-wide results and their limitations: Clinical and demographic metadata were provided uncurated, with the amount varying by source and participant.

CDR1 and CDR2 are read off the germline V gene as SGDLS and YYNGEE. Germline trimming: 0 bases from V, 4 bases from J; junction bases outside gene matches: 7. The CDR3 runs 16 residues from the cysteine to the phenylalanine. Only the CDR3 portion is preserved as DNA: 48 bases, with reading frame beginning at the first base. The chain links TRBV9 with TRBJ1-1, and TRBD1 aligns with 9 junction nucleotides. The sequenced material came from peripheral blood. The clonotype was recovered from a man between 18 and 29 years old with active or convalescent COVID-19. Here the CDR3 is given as CASSVGTGGLGTEAFF. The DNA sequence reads TGTGCCAGCAGCGTAGGTACAGGGGGCTTAGGCACTGAAGCTTTCTTT.